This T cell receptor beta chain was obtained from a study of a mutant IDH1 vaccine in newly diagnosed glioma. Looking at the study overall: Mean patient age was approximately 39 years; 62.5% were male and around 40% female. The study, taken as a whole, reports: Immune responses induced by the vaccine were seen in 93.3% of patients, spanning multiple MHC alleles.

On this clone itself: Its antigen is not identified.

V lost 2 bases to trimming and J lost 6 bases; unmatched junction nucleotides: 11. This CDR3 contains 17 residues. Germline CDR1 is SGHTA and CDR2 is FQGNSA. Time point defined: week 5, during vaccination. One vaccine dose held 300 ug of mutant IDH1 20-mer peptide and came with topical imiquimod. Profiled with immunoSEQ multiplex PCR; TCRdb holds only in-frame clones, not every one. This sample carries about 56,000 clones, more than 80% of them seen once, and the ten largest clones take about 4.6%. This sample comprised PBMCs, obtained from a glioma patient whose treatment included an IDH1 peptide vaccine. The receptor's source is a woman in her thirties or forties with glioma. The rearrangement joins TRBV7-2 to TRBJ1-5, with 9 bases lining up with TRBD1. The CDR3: CASSLQGQGNYAQPQHF. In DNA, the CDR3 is TGTGCCAGCAGCTTACAAGGACAGGGGAATTACGCTCAGCCCCAGCATTTT.